This T cell receptor beta chain is from a study of vaccination effects on CD4 cells after COVID-19. Regarding this clone: What it recognizes is unknown.

TCRdb's copy holds only in-frame clones and misses some; the assay was immunoSEQ multiplex PCR. The sample lists about 73,000 clones; 65% to 85% were seen once. With the ViraFEST assay, the study expanded antigen-specific CD4+ T cells using viral peptide pools, then sequenced them. Having been cultured for around ten days, the cells underwent CD4+ T cell isolation. The healthy vaccine recipients, who had no prior SARS-CoV-2 infection, showed negative nucleocapsid antibodies. The CDR3 is 14 residues long. Germline V gene sequence: CDR1 SEHNR, CDR2 FQNEAQ (reference sequence). V lost 1 base and J lost 1, with 7 bases in between.

The origin of this receptor is a human donor who received a COVID-19 vaccine. The sample was CD4+ T cells from PBMCs cultured with HCoV-NL63 spike peptides, taken before COVID-19 vaccination. The genes are TRBV7-9 and TRBJ1-2; possibly TRBD1 for D (5 bases). The CDR3 sequence is CASSLGGVNYGYTF. CDR3 DNA sequence: TGTGCCAGCAGCTTAGGGGGGGTTAACTATGGCTACACCTTC. Combining the CDR3 with reference TRBV7-9 and TRBJ1-2 gives the whole variable domain DTGVSQNPRHKITKRGQNVTFRCDPISEHNRLYWYRQTLGQGPEFLTYFQNEAQLEKSRLLSDRFSAERPKGSFSTLEIQRTEQGDSAMYLCASSLGGVNYGYTFGSGTRLTVV.